This TCR beta chain appears in the sequencing data of a study of monozygotic twins with inflammatory bowel disease. For every TCR library, roughly 3,700 ng of total RNA was used. Each CDR3 protein gets one entry in TCRdb, which reprocessed the 5' RACE reads and gives no DNA. Here the sample table reports under 130,000 distinct CDR3 sequences. Per germline, CDR1 SGHDT and CDR2 YYEEEE. The CDR3 has 15 amino acids. General study results and limits: Whereas healthy co-twins had higher TCRbeta diversity (inverse Simpson), IBD patients had lower diversity. Immunosuppressive treatments were not uniform, and this may have added variability to patient repertoires.

On this clonotype itself: Its antigen is currently unknown.

For every donor, one blood sample of approximately 2.3 ml was drawn. The genes are TRBV5-6 and TRBJ2-3. Sequences were obtained from blood. The receptor's source is a human donor with ulcerative colitis or Crohn's disease, or a healthy co-twin of an affected twin (not recorded which). The CDR3 here is CASSLTYRPTDTQYF.